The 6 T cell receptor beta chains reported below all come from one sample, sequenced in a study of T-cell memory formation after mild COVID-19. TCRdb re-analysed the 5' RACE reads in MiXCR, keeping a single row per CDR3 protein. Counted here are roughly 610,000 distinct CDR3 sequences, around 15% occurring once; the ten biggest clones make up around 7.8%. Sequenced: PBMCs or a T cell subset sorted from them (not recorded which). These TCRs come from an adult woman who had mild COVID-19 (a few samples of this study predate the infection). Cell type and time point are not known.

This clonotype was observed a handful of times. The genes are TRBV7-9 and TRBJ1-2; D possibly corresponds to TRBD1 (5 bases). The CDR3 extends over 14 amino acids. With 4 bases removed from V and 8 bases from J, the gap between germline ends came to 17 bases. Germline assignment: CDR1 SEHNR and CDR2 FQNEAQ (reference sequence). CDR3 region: CASSWAGEYAGYTF. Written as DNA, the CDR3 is TGTGCCAGCAGCTGGGCGGGGGAATATGCCGGCTACACCTTC.

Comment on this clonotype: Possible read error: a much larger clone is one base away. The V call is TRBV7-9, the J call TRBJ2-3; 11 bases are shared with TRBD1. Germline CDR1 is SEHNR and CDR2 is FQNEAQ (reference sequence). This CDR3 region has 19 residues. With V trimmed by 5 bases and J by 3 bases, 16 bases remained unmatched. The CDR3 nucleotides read TGTGCCAGCAGCCCCGGGACAGGGGGTCCATTCCGTCGTACAGATACGCAGTATTTT. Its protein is CASSPGTGGPFRRTDTQYF.

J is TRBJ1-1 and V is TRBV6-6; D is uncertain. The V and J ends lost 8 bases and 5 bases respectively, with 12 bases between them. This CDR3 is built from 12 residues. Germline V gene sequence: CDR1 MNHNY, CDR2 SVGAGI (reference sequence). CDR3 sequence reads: CASLWGRTEAFF. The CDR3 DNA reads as TGTGCCAGCCTGTGGGGTAGGACTGAAGCTTTCTTT.

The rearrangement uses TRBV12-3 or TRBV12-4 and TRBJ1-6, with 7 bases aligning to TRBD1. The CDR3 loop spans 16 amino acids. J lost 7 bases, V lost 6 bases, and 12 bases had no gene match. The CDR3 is CASSRQGRGWNSPLHF. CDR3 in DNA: TGTGCCAGCAGCCGACAGGGCAGGGGTTGGAATTCACCCCTCCACTTT.

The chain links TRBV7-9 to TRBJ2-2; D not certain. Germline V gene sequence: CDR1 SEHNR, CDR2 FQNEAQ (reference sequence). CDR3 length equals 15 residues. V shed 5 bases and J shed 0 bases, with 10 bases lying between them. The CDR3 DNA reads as TGTGCCAGCAGCCCAGCGCGTTCGAACACCGGGGAGCTGTTTTTT. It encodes CASSPARSNTGELFF.

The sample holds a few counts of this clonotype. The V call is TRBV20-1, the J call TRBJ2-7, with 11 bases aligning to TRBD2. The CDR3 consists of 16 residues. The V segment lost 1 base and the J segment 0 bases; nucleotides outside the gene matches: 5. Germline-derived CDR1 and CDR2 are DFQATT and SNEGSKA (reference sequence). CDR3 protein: CSARALAGGVSYEQYF. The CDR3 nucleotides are TGCAGTGCTAGAGCCTTAGCGGGGGGGGTCTCCTACGAGCAGTACTTC.